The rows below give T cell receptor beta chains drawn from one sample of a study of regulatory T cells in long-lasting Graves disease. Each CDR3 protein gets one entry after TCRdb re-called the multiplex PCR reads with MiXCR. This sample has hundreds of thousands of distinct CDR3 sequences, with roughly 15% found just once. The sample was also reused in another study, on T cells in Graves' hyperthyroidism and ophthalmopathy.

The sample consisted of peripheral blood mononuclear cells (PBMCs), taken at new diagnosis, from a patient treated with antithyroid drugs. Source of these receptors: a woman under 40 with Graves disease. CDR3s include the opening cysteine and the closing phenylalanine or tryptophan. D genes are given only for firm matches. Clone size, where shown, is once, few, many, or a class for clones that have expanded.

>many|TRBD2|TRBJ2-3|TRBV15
CATSKGGAGGTDTQYF
TGTGCCACCAGCAAGGGGGGAGCGGGAGGCACAGATACGCAGTATTTT
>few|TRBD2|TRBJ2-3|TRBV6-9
CASSYTGTSGTGGDTQYF
TGTGCCAGCAGTTATACCGGGACTAGCGGGACGGGGGGGGATACGCAGTATTTT
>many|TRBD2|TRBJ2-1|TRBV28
CASSPRTDLSGRPYNEQFF
TGTGCCAGCAGTCCCCGGACAGATCTTAGCGGGAGGCCCTACAATGAGCAGTTCTTC
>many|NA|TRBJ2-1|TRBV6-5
CASSYSRQAYNEQFF
TGTGCCAGCAGTTACTCGAGGCAGGCCTACAATGAGCAGTTCTTC
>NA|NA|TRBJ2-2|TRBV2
CASRTSESGELFF
TGTGCCAGCAGGACTAGTGAATCCGGGGAGCTGTTTTTT
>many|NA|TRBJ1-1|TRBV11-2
CASSLDPGGNTEAFF
TGTGCCAGCAGCTTAGATCCGGGGGGGAACACTGAAGCTTTCTTT
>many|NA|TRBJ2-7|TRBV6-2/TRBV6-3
CASSTNRVLFYEQYF
TGTGCCAGCAGTACCAACAGGGTTTTGTTCTACGAGCAGTACTTC
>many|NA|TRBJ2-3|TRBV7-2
CASSLDSTDTQYF
TGTGCCAGCAGCTTAGACAGCACAGATACGCAGTATTTT
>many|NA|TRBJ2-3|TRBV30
CAWSPPTDTQYF
TGTGCCTGGAGTCCTCCCACAGATACGCAGTATTTT
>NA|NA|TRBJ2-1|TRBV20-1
CSPGGQGEQFF
TGCAGTCCGGGGGGCCAGGGTGAGCAGTTCTTC
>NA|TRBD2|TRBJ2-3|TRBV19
CASKVVAGNTDTQYF
TGTGCCAGTAAGGTCGTAGCGGGGAACACAGATACGCAGTATTTT
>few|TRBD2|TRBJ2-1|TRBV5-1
CASTAGGPGNEQFF
TGCGCCAGCACGGCGGGAGGGCCTGGCAATGAGCAGTTCTTC
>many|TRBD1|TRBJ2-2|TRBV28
CASSFWGQGTGELFF
TGTGCCAGCAGTTTTTGGGGACAGGGCACCGGGGAGCTGTTTTTT
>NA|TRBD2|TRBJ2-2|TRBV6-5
CASSYLTSGSTYTGELFF
TGTGCCAGCAGTTACTTGACTAGCGGGAGCACTTACACCGGGGAGCTGTTTTTT
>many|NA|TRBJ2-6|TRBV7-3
CASSPFSGANVLTF
TGTGCCAGCAGCCCGTTCTCTGGGGCCAACGTCCTGACTTTC
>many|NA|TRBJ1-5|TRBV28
CASSQVGNQPQHF
TGTGCCAGCAGCCAAGTCGGGAATCAGCCCCAGCATTTT
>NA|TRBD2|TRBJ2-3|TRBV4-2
CASSQEARLAGDTQYF
TGTGCCAGCAGCCAAGAGGCTCGACTAGCGGGAGATACGCAGTATTTT
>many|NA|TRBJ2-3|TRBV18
CASSPSGSSDTQYF
TGTGCCAGCTCACCGTCCGGGAGCTCAGATACGCAGTATTTT
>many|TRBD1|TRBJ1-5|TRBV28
CASRPGQGDQPQHF
TGTGCCAGCAGACCGGGACAGGGGGATCAGCCCCAGCATTTT
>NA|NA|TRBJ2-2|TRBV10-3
CAINSGTGATGELFF
TGTGCCATTAATAGCGGCACTGGGGCCACCGGGGAGCTGTTTTTT
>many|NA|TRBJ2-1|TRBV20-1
CSARMRELFNEQFF
TGCAGTGCTAGAATGAGGGAGTTGTTCAATGAGCAGTTCTTC
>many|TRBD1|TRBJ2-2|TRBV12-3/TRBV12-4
CASSSGQGTGELFF
TGTGCCAGCAGTTCTGGACAGGGCACCGGGGAGCTGTTTTTT
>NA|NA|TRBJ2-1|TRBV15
CATSHGRGYNEQFF
TGTGCCACCAGCCACGGGAGAGGCTACAATGAGCAGTTCTTC
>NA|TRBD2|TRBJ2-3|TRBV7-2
CASSYPSGRVRQDTQYF
TGTGCCAGCAGCTACCCTAGCGGCCGGGTGCGGCAAGATACGCAGTATTTT
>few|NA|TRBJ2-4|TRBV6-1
CASSTGRGGKNIQYF
TGTGCCAGCAGTACAGGCCGGGGTGGCAAAAACATTCAGTACTTC
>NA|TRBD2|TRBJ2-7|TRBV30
CAWSPAGGTFLEQYF
TGTGCCTGGAGCCCCGCGGGAGGGACATTTCTAGAGCAGTACTTC
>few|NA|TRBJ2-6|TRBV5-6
CASSWETGANVLTF
TGTGCCAGCAGCTGGGAAACTGGGGCCAACGTCCTGACTTTC
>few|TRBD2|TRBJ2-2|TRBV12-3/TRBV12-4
CASSLTGGRGTGELFF
TGTGCCAGCAGTTTAACTGGCGGGAGGGGCACCGGGGAGCTGTTTTTT
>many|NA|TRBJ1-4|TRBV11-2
CASSPLLATNEKLFF
TGTGCCAGCAGCCCCCTTCTCGCAACTAATGAAAAACTGTTTTTT
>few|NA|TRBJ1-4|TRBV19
CASSPEHGKSNEKLFF
TGTGCCAGTAGTCCAGAGCACGGGAAGTCTAATGAAAAACTGTTTTTT
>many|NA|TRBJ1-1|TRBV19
CASSSQSRGMNTEAFF
TGTGCCAGTAGTTCACAGAGCAGGGGAATGAACACTGAAGCTTTCTTT
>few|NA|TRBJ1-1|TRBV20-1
CSAVRGGVAEAFF
TGCAGTGCAGTGAGGGGGGGGGTCGCTGAAGCTTTCTTT
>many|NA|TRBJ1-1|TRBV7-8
CASSSEGDPNTEAFF
TGTGCCAGCAGCTCAGAGGGGGACCCGAACACTGAAGCTTTCTTT
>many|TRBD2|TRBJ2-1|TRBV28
CASVRASGRSSEQFF
TGTGCCAGCGTTAGGGCTAGCGGGAGATCAAGTGAGCAGTTCTTC
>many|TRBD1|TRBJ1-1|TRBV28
CASSSPPGGRNTEAFF
TGTGCCAGCAGTTCACCCCCAGGGGGTAGGAACACTGAAGCTTTCTTT
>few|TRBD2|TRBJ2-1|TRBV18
CASSRTSGQFYNEQFF
TGTGCCAGCTCTCGTACTAGCGGACAATTTTACAATGAGCAGTTCTTC
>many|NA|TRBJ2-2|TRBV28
CASSLVQAGELFF
TGTGCCAGCAGTTTGGTACAGGCCGGGGAGCTGTTTTTT
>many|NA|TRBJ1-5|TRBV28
CASSLFKPGNQPQHF
TGTGCCAGCAGTTTATTTAAACCCGGGAATCAGCCCCAGCATTTT
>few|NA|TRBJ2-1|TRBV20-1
CSAKAGMPNEQFF
TGCAGTGCTAAGGCGGGAATGCCCAATGAGCAGTTCTTC
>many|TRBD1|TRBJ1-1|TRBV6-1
CASNQGALPEAFF
TGTGCCAGCAATCAGGGGGCGCTTCCTGAAGCTTTCTTT
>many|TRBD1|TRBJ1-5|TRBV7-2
CASSRDSAGNQPQHF
TGTGCCAGCAGCCGGGACAGCGCTGGCAATCAGCCCCAGCATTTT
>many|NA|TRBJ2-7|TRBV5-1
CASSLVINGEQYF
TGCGCCAGCAGCTTAGTTATCAACGGTGAGCAGTACTTC
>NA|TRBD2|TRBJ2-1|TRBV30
CACRMAGGRDEQFF
TGTGCCTGCAGGATGGCGGGAGGTAGGGATGAGCAGTTCTTC
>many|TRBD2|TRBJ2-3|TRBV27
CASSYWEGLLDTQYF
TGTGCCAGCAGTTACTGGGAGGGCCTATTAGATACGCAGTATTTT
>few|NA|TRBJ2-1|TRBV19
CASRDGYNEQFF
TGTGCCAGCCGGGACGGCTACAATGAGCAGTTCTTC
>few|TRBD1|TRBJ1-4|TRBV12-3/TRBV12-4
CASAPAGTGGEKLFF
TGTGCCAGCGCGCCGGCGGGGACAGGGGGGGAAAAACTGTTTTTT
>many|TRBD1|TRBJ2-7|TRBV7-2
CASSREGQGNYEQYF
TGTGCCAGCAGCCGGGAGGGACAGGGGAACTACGAGCAGTACTTC
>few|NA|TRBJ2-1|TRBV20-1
CSASFRGRAYNEQFF
TGCAGTGCTAGCTTTCGGGGGCGCGCGTACAATGAGCAGTTCTTC
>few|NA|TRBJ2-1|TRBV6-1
CATGLYNEQFF
TGTGCCACCGGCCTGTACAATGAGCAGTTCTTC
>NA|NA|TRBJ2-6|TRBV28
CASSSWTRGLGANVLTF
TGTGCCAGCAGCTCCTGGACACGGGGGCTAGGGGCCAACGTCCTGACTTTC